The 6 T cell receptor beta chains below come from one sample, sequenced in a study of blood T cell repertoires in COVID-19. Only in-frame clones appear in the TCRdb table, and some are missing; sequencing was by immunoSEQ multiplex PCR. The sample consists of tens of thousands of clones, 65% to 90% of them appearing once. Sequencing was carried out using peripheral blood. Source of these receptors: a man in his sixties with acute or convalescent COVID-19.

J is TRBJ1-5 and V is TRBV13; 7 bases agree with TRBD1. J was trimmed by 7 bases and V by 6 bases; bases with no gene match: 9. The CDR3 has 14 amino acids. CDR1 and CDR2 from the germline V gene are PRHDT and FYEKMQ (reference sequence). The CDR3 spells CASSHRGLRQPQHF. CDR3 sequence (DNA): TGTGCCAGCAGTCACAGGGGCCTTCGGCAGCCCCAGCATTTT.

V is TRBV19 and J is TRBJ1-5; D gene unclear. This CDR3 contains 15 residues. V dropped 1 base and J dropped 5 bases, with 12 bases sitting between them. CDR1 is LNHDA, CDR2 SQIVND, per germline (reference sequence). The CDR3 DNA reads as TGTGCCAGTAGTATAGTTAGGGAGGGCTATCAGCCCCAGCATTTT. This sequence encodes CASSIVREGYQPQHF.

CDR3 amino acids: CASSLGGTQYF. In DNA form, the CDR3 reads TGTGCCAGCAGCCTAGGAGGGACCCAGTACTTC. This chain connects TRBV11-2 to TRBJ2-5; a possible D gene is TRBD2 (5 bases). V was trimmed by 5 bases and J by 7 bases, leaving 8 bases between them. From germline, CDR1 is SGHAT and CDR2 FQNNGV. The CDR3 sequence is 11 residues long.

This chain connects TRBV11-3 to TRBJ2-3; 9 bases agree with TRBD2. The CDR3 sequence is 17 residues long. Unmatched junction bases numbered 10, after V lost 4 bases and J lost 2 bases. Germline V gives CDR1 SGHNT, CDR2 YENEEA. The CDR3 coding sequence is TGTGCCAGCAGCTACAAATCTAGCGGGGCGCACACAGATACGCAGTATTTT. Amino acid sequence: CASSYKSSGAHTDTQYF.

This clone was seen more than once but under ten times. V gene TRBV19 combines with J gene TRBJ1-5; 8 bases align to TRBD1. CDR1 is LNHDA and CDR2 is SQIVND in the germline V gene (reference sequence). The ends lost 6 bases at V and 6 bases at J; junction bases unmatched: 10. The CDR3 contains 15 residues. The CDR3 protein is CASSLGRQGSQPQHF. CDR3 nucleotides: TGTGCCAGTAGCCTCGGAAGACAGGGGAGTCAGCCCCAGCATTTT.

V is TRBV7-9 and J is TRBJ2-1; 9 bases map to TRBD2. The germline V gene has CDR1 SEHNR and CDR2 FQNEAQ (reference sequence). Trimming at V came to 3 bases and at J to 1 base, leaving 10 bases not matched to a gene. The CDR3 loop spans 18 amino acids. CDR3 residues: CASSFSSGRGGSYNEQFF. The CDR3 DNA sequence: TGTGCCAGCAGCTTTAGCAGCGGGCGGGGGGGATCCTACAATGAGCAGTTCTTC.